The next 12 T cell receptor beta chains were all read from a single sample in a study of cytomegalovirus exposure and HLA in healthy donors. Amplification used 60 Vbeta primers and 13 Jbeta primers. Only in-frame clones appear in the TCRdb table, and some are missing; sequencing was by immunoSEQ multiplex PCR. Of some 140,000 clones listed, 73% were seen once; the top ten hold 1% to 1.5%. Sequenced: PBMCs. The receptors derive from a woman aged 40 to 55 in good health and CMV-seronegative.

The chain carries TRBV4-2 and TRBJ2-6; the D gene is possibly TRBD1 (5 bases). V was pared by 0 bases and J by 0 bases, with 6 bases between. The V gene's germline CDR1 is LGHNA and CDR2 YNFKEQ. The CDR3 covers 16 residues. CDR3 protein: CASSQDRGSGANVLTF. The DNA of the CDR3 is TGTGCCAGCAGCCAAGATAGGGGCTCTGGGGCCAACGTCCTGACTTTC.

Only a few counts were recorded for this clone. J is TRBJ1-2 and V is TRBV2; 7 nucleotides agree with TRBD1. The CDR3 extends over 14 amino acids. Germline assignment: CDR1 SNHLY and CDR2 FYNNEI. With V trimmed by 8 bases and J by 4 bases, 10 bases remained unmatched. CDR3 in amino acids: CASVGEQGLYGYTF. The CDR3 nucleotides are TGTGCCAGCGTAGGAGAACAGGGGCTCTATGGCTACACCTTC. Supplemented by reference TRBV2 and TRBJ1-2, the full variable domain reads EPEVTQTPSHQVTQMGQEVILRCVPISNHLYFYWYRQILGQKVEFLVSFYNNEISEKSEIFDDQFSVERPDGSNFTLKIRSTKLEDSAMYFCASVGEQGLYGYTFGSGTRLTVV.

This clone was detected a few times. This chain joins TRBV19 and TRBJ1-1, with D uncertain. The CDR3 totals 14 residues. The germline V gene encodes CDR1 LNHDA and CDR2 SQIVND (reference sequence). Trimming removed 2 bases at V and 4 bases at J, with 11 bases between. As DNA, the CDR3 is TGTGCCAGTAGTATACCTGGGCTTGGCACTGAAGCTTTCTTT. This codes for CASSIPGLGTEAFF. The complete variable domain, with remaining parts taken from reference TRBV19 and TRBJ1-1, reads DGGITQSPKYLFRKEGQNVTLSCEQNLNHDAMYWYRQDPGQGLRLIYYSQIVNDFQKGDIAEGYSVSREKKESFPLTVTSAQKNPTAFYLCASSIPGLGTEAFFGQGTRLTVV.

J is TRBJ2-5 and V is TRBV6-1; D is possibly TRBD2 (6 bases). The V end was cut by 0 bases, the J end by 4 bases, with 12 bases between. CDR1 and CDR2 from the germline V gene are MNHNS and SASEGT. The CDR3 consists of 15 residues. The chain's CDR3 is CASSEALGGRETQYF. The DNA of the CDR3 is TGTGCCAGCAGTGAAGCGCTCGGGGGTCGAGAGACCCAGTACTTC.

The chain uses TRBV9 and TRBJ1-2; no definite D call. V was trimmed by 3 bases and J by 4 bases, leaving 7 bases between them. CDR1 and CDR2 (germline): SGDLS, YYNGEE. The CDR3 extends over 12 amino acids. The CDR3 coding sequence is TGTGCCAGCAGCGAGTGGAGCTATGGCTACACCTTC. It yields the protein CASSEWSYGYTF.

The rearrangement links TRBV2 to TRBJ1-2; possibly TRBD1 for D (5 bases). Between the trimmed V and J ends, which lost 3 bases and 7 bases, there was a span of 12 bases. Germline CDR1 SNHLY, CDR2 FYNNEI. The CDR3 is 13 amino acids. The CDR3 nucleotides read TGTGCCAGCAGTGAGGTAGGCGGGGCTGGCTACACCTTC. It encodes CASSEVGGAGYTF.

The chain employs TRBV4-1 and TRBJ1-2; TRBD1 matches at 8 bases. This CDR3 spans 14 amino acids. CDR1 is MGHRA and CDR2 is YSYEKL in the germline V gene. J was trimmed by 13 bases and V by 3 bases; bases with no gene match: 13. CDR3 bases: TGCGCCAGCAGCCACCGGGACAGGACTCGCGGGGGCACCTTC. Protein: CASSHRDRTRGGTF.

The chain couples TRBV4-1 to TRBJ1-2; TRBD1 matches at 10 bases. Trimming cost V 3 bases and J 4 bases; bases outside gene matches: 8. CDR3 size: 16 residues. Looked up from germline, CDR1 is MGHRA and CDR2 is YSYEKL. The CDR3: CASSQGGTGVPYGYTF. CDR3 nucleotides: TGCGCCAGCAGCCAGGGGGGGACAGGGGTCCCCTATGGCTACACCTTC.

In its sample, this clone was seen a few times. The gene calls are TRBV9 and TRBJ2-1; 11 bases line up with TRBD2. The J segment lost 6 bases and the V segment lost 7 bases, leaving 3 bases of the junction unmatched. This CDR3 has 13 residues. Germline values: CDR1 SGDLS, CDR2 YYNGEE. Here the CDR3 DNA reads TGTGCCAGCGCTACTAGCGGGGGCAATGAGCAGTTCTTC. Translating it yields CASATSGGNEQFF.

The genes are TRBV9 and TRBJ1-2; 7 bases are shared with TRBD1. The CDR3 is 13 amino acids. V gave up 4 bases and J gave up 7 bases; unmatched junction bases: 7. CDR1 and CDR2 (germline): SGDLS, YYNGEE. The CDR3 here is CASSPDRDCGYTF. DNA of the CDR3: TGTGCCAGCAGCCCCGACAGGGACTGTGGCTACACCTTC.

V is TRBV11-1 and J is TRBJ1-1; D may be TRBD1 (5 bases). From germline, CDR1 is SGHAT and CDR2 FQDESV (reference sequence). The CDR3 spans 15 residues. Trimming pared 4 bases from V and 5 bases from J, leaving 17 bases between. CDR3 loop: CASSYPGVRGTEAFF. For the CDR3, the DNA is TGTGCCAGCAGCTACCCCGGCGTCCGGGGGACTGAAGCTTTCTTT. Based on the CDR3 plus reference TRBV11-1 and TRBJ1-1, the full variable domain is EAEVAQSPRYKITEKSQAVAFWCDPISGHATLYWYRQILGQGPELLVQFQDESVVDDSQLPKDRFSAERLKGVDSTLKIQPAELGDSAMYLCASSYPGVRGTEAFFGQGTRLTVV.

V usage is TRBV6-5 and J usage is TRBJ2-5; 10 bases are shared with TRBD1. The germline V gene encodes CDR1 MNHEY and CDR2 SVGAGI. The CDR3 is made up of 13 amino acids. Losses at the gene ends were 6 bases for V and 4 bases for J; bases not matched to a gene: 2. The CDR3 sequence: CASSRQGAETQYF. As DNA, the CDR3 is TGTGCCAGCAGCCGACAGGGGGCAGAGACCCAGTACTTC.